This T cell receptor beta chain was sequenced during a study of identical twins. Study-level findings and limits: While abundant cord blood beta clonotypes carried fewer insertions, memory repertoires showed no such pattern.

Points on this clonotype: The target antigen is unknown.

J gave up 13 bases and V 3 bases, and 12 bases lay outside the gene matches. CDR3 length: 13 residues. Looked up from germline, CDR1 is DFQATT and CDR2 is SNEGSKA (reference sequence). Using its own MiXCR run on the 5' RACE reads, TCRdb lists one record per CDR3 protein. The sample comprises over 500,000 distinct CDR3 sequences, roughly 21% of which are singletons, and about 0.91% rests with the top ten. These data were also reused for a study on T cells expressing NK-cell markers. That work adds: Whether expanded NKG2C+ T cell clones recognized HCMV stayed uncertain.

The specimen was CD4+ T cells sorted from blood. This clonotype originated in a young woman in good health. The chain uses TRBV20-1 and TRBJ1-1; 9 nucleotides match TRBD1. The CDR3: CSASEPVTGGVFF. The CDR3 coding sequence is TGCAGTGCTAGCGAACCCGTGACAGGGGGGGTTTTCTTT.